This record concerns one T cell receptor (beta chain) sequence. V was cut by 5 bases and J by 7 bases, with 15 bases left in between. The CDR3 contains 14 residues. The germline gives CDR1 SGHVS, CDR2 FQNEAQ. This entry comes from a study of T cell responses to AZD1222 COVID-19 vaccine. Sequencing used immunoSEQ multiplex PCR; TCRdb keeps in-frame clones, though not all of them. Among about 94,000 clones, approximately 91% were seen once, and the ten largest hold 13%. The clonotype originates from an adult in good health. The rearrangement joins TRBV7-8 to TRBJ1-5; D ambiguous. The starting material was peripheral blood, obtained on day 0 of AZD1222 vaccination. The CDR3 reads CASSPNTNSQPQHF. For the CDR3, the DNA is TGTGCCAGCAGCCCAAACACGAATAGCCAGCCCCAGCATTTT.